The clone carrying this TCR beta chain has only a few counts. This specimen comes from a study of blood T cell repertoires in COVID-19. For the study at large: Whether acute or convalescent, the COVID-19 samples came from the United States, Italy and Spain. The cDNA or gDNA used as material had been derived from T cells, B-cell-depleted T cells, or PBMCs.

In the source study's methods: Amplified reference gene primers provided the basis for estimating nucleated cell counts. Sequenced by immunoSEQ multiplex PCR; TCRdb stores in-frame clones only, minus some. The DNA was the basis for D and trimming; V, J and clone size are from that table. The sample contains roughly 36,000 clones, 85% of which appear only once. CDR1 MGHDK and CDR2 SYGVNS come from the germline V gene. V lost 1 base, J lost 9 bases, and 9 bases lay in between. This CDR3 region has 12 residues. Sample: peripheral blood. The rearrangement links TRBV25-1 to TRBJ2-5, with D tentatively TRBD2 (6 bases). This sequence was found in a man between 60 and 75 years old with active COVID-19. Here the CDR3 reads CASSEWGEAQYF. For the CDR3, the DNA is TGTGCCAGCAGTGAATGGGGGGAGGCCCAGTACTTC.